The rows below give T cell receptor beta chains drawn from one sample of a study of molecular identifiers for immune sequencing clone quantification. Each CDR3 protein gets one entry after TCRdb re-called the PCR reads with MiXCR. The sample yields approximately 97,000 distinct CDR3 sequences, 30% to 35% seen once. The sequenced material came from naive CD8+ T cells from blood, with Jurkat cell RNA spiked in. These receptors were collected from a human donor in good health. Some libraries in this study had Jurkat cell RNA spiked in. CDR3s include the opening cysteine and the closing phenylalanine or tryptophan. D genes are given only for firm matches. A row's size may be missing; if present it is once, few, many or a size class.

TRBV12-3/TRBV12-4,TRBJ2-3,many,-,TGTGCCAGCAGTCTGACCAGCACAGATACGCAGTATTTT,CASSLTSTDTQYF
TRBV6-5,TRBJ2-7,-,-,TGTGCCAGCAGTTATGACTGGACAGAGAACTACGAGCAGTACTTC,CASSYDWTENYEQYF
TRBV6-4,TRBJ2-4,few,-,TGTGCCAGCAGTGGCAGACTTAGACAAAAGTACTTC,CASSGRLRQKYF
TRBV5-6,TRBJ2-7,few,-,TGTGCCAGCAGCTTCCGATTTGGGGGTCCCTGGGCCTACGAGCAGTACTTC,CASSFRFGGPWAYEQYF
TRBV7-2,TRBJ2-1,many,-,TGTGCCAGCAGTTCTACGAGGGGACATGAGCAGTTCTTC,CASSSTRGHEQFF
TRBV28,TRBJ2-7,once,-,TGTGCCAGCAGTCTGCTGCTATTAAACTACGAGCAGTACTTC,CASSLLLLNYEQYF
TRBV20-1,TRBJ2-7,few,TRBD1,TGCAGTGCCAGCGACAGGGGGCCCGCCGAGCAGTACTTC,CSASDRGPAEQYF
TRBV7-9,TRBJ1-5,few,-,TGTGCCAGCAGCGAGGACGGGAGGTTCAATCAGCCCCAGCATTTT,CASSEDGRFNQPQHF
TRBV29-1,TRBJ2-2,-,-,TGCAGCGTTGAGGGGGGCAGGGGGATCGGGGAGCTGTTTTTT,CSVEGGRGIGELFF
TRBV9,TRBJ2-1,few,-,TGTGCCAGCAGCCCAGAACTTCTAGAAATTACCTACAATGAGCAGTTCTTC,CASSPELLEITYNEQFF
TRBV7-9,TRBJ2-7,-,-,TGTGCCAGCACCTTTGGTCCTGGGGCCTACGAGCAGTACTTC,CASTFGPGAYEQYF
TRBV11-2,TRBJ2-7,few,TRBD1,TGTGCCAGCAACTTAGTCGGGACAGGGCCCTACGAGCAGTACTTC,CASNLVGTGPYEQYF
TRBV20-1,TRBJ1-6,-,-,TGCAGTGCTAGAGATCTTGACCCGCGCTCCTATAATTCACCCCTCCACTTT,CSARDLDPRSYNSPLHF
TRBV13,TRBJ2-7,few,-,TGTGCCAGCAGCTTGGGCAGGGGCCTTTCCTACGAGCAGTACTTC,CASSLGRGLSYEQYF
TRBV12-3/TRBV12-4,TRBJ1-5,-,TRBD1,TGTGCCAGCAGCAGACAGGGCGGCAATCAGCCCCAGCATTTT,CASSRQGGNQPQHF
TRBV5-1,TRBJ1-1,-,-,TGCGCCAGCTCGGAAGGGGACACTGAAGCTTTCTTT,CASSEGDTEAFF
TRBV23-1,TRBJ2-7,-,TRBD2,TGCGCCAGCAGTCTTTCTCCTGGACTAGCGGGAGGTCTTGTCTCCTACGAGCAGTACTTC,CASSLSPGLAGGLVSYEQYF
TRBV7-9,TRBJ2-5,many,-,TGTGCCAGCAGCTTCCCCAGGGGCCCAGCAAAAGAGACCCAGTACTTC,CASSFPRGPAKETQYF
TRBV12-3/TRBV12-4,TRBJ1-5,many,-,TGTGCCAGCAGTTTATCTGGGCCATATAGCAATCAGCCCCAGCATTTT,CASSLSGPYSNQPQHF
TRBV9,TRBJ2-3,-,-,TGTGCCAGCAGCGCCCCGACAGGCAACCCAACAGATACGCAGTATTTT,CASSAPTGNPTDTQYF
TRBV6-2/TRBV6-3,TRBJ2-1,few,-,TGTGCCAGCACCTCGGGACTCTCCTTACTGAATGAGCAGTTCTTC,CASTSGLSLLNEQFF
TRBV7-8,TRBJ2-4,-,-,TGTGCCAGCAGCTTAGGGGCGTTGAACATTCAGTACTTC,CASSLGALNIQYF
TRBV7-9,TRBJ2-1,few,-,TGTGCCAGCACCCTGGCAGAGGGAACAGCCTACAATGAGCAGTTCTTC,CASTLAEGTAYNEQFF
TRBV12-3/TRBV12-4,TRBJ2-2,few,-,TGTGCCCTGGGGCCCGGGGCTAGTTCCGGGGAGCTGTTTTTT,CALGPGASSGELFF
TRBV19,TRBJ2-2,-,TRBD2,TGTGTCAGTAGCCTTACCGAATCAGCGGGAGTGACCGGGGAGCTGTTTTTT,CVSSLTESAGVTGELFF
TRBV12-3/TRBV12-4,TRBJ2-3,-,-,TGTGCCAGCAGTTTCCAGGAGGACACAGATACGCGGTATTTT,CASSFQEDTDTRYF
TRBV5-7,TRBJ1-1,-,-,TGTGCCAGCTGTCACTTCGCTACAGAAGCTTTCTTT,CASCHFATEAFF
TRBV12-3/TRBV12-4,TRBJ2-7,-,-,TGTGCCAGCAGTGGGGTCCTCTACGAGCAGTACTTC,CASSGVLYEQYF
TRBV7-9,TRBJ1-1,many,-,TGTGCCAGCAGCTTACAGAACCGTGTGTCTGAAGCTTTCTTT,CASSLQNRVSEAFF
TRBV10-3,TRBJ2-7,few,-,TGTGCCATCAGTGAGTCTGACTGTTCCTACGAGCAGTACTTC,CAISESDCSYEQYF
TRBV20-1,TRBJ2-7,few,-,TGCAGTGCTAGAGATTTTCGGCAATCTAACTACGAGCAGTACTTC,CSARDFRQSNYEQYF
TRBV3-1,TRBJ1-1,many,-,TGTGCCAGCAGCCAAGTCGCGAGGGGCACTGAAGCTTTCTTT,CASSQVARGTEAFF
TRBV9,TRBJ1-5,-,-,TGTGCCCGCTATCAGCCCCAGCATTTT,CARYQPQHF
TRBV28,TRBJ2-7,few,-,TGTGCCAGCAGCCCTTTTGAAGAGATATACTACGAGCAGTACTTC,CASSPFEEIYYEQYF
TRBV5-3,TRBJ1-1,-,TRBD1,TGTGCCAGCAGCCCCTCTATGGACAGGGGAGCTGAAGCTTTCTTT,CASSPSMDRGAEAFF
TRBV6-2/TRBV6-3,TRBJ2-3,-,-,TGTGCCAGCAGTTATGGGGCTTTATCAACGCAGTATTTT,CASSYGALSTQYF
TRBV7-9,TRBJ2-5,few,-,TGTGCCAGCACTTGGGGGGCCCCCCAAGAGACCCAGTACTTC,CASTWGAPQETQYF
TRBV20-1,TRBJ2-2,many,-,TGCAGTGCTAGAGATCTGCAGGTTTACGGGGAGCTGTTTTTT,CSARDLQVYGELFF
TRBV25-1,TRBJ2-5,-,-,TGTGCCAGCAGTGCCTCGGACTTAGGGGAGACCCAGTACTTC,CASSASDLGETQYF
TRBV11-2,TRBJ2-5,-,TRBD1,TGTGCCAGCAGCCCCGGGACAGGGGACCAAGAGACCCAGTACTTC,CASSPGTGDQETQYF
TRBV7-2,TRBJ2-2,once,TRBD1,TGTGCCAGCAGCCCTACAGGGGGCGGCGGCACCGGGGAGCTGATTTTT,CASSPTGGGGTGELIF
TRBV12-3/TRBV12-4,TRBJ1-1,few,-,TGTGCCAGCAGTTCTCCCCTGGACAGTTGGCACACTGAAGCTTTCTTT,CASSSPLDSWHTEAFF